This T cell receptor (beta chain) was sequenced for a study of Ad26.COV2.S vaccination and SARS-CoV-2 variants. The treatment denotes: around 19 received Ad26.COV2.S at low or high dose, single or two shots; five or six received placebo; per-sample allocation not given. Each sample was drawn 63 days after the first injection (of vaccine or placebo). Germline CDR1 LGHNA, CDR2 YSLEER. Between the trimmed V and J ends, which lost 0 bases and 3 bases, there was a span of 6 bases. CDR3 length: 13 amino acids. The repertoire was sequenced with immunoSEQ multiplex PCR; TCRdb's copy has only in-frame clones and lacks some. This sample has more than 300,000 clones; just over 85% occur once, and the top ten carry under 2%. Worth noting for this clone: Other DNA sequences within the sample encode an identical CDR3.

This specimen was peripheral blood, taken in a trial of Ad26.COV2.S vaccine versus placebo. The receptor's source is a person aged 18-60 years who received the Ad26.COV2.S COVID-19 vaccine or a placebo. The rearrangement uses TRBV4-3 and TRBJ2-7; tentative D call: TRBD2 (5 bases). The CDR3 sequence: CASSQDRGYEQYF. CDR3 sequence (DNA): TGCGCCAGCAGCCAAGATCGGGGCTACGAGCAGTACTTC.